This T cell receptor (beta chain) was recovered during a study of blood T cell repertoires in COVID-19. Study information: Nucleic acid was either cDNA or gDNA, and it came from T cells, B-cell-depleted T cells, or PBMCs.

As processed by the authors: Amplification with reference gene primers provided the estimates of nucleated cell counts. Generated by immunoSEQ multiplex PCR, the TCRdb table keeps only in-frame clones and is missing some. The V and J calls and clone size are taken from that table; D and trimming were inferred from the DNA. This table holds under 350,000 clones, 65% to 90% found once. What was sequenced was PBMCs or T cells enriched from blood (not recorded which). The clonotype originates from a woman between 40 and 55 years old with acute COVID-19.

CDR3 sequence reads: CASRRGAGEQFF. For the CDR3, the DNA is TGTGCCAGTAGGCGGGGGGCCGGTGAGCAGTTCTTC. The chain joins TRBV19 to TRBJ2-1; 8 nucleotides align to TRBD2. V shed 6 bases, J shed 9 bases, and the junction held 4 bases outside the gene matches. CDR3 length: 12 amino acids. Germline V lookup: CDR1 LNHDA, CDR2 SQIVND (reference sequence).